This T cell receptor beta chain was retrieved from a study of cytomegalovirus exposure and HLA in healthy donors (dated by TCRdb to between 2016 and 2019). At the level of the whole study: In an earlier analysis of under 600 of the donors, approximately 260 Gb of sequence data and 95 million to 130 million unique TCR beta sequences from about 179 million T cells were reported. Donor age, sex, ethnicity and CMV serostatus were compiled together with the repertoire data. In a later genetic analysis, genome-wide SNP genotypes for about 60% of the 666 donors were used, and that subset was treated as a discovery cohort. Roughly 300 gigabases of sequencing data and 70 million to 100 million unique TCR sequences made up an early release that covered 500 to 700 HLA-typed donors. Among around 400 genotyped donors of the cohort, an average of approximately 250,000 unique TCR beta nucleotide sequences were sequenced per donor, roughly 18% of them non-productive. Of the approximately 400 genotyped donors, roughly 80% fell in the genetic ancestry cluster associated with self-reported Caucasian donors. An earlier analysis of some 500 of the donors used high-throughput TCR beta sequencing to judge whether each TCR beta V gene segment behaved as functional or pseudogenic. High-throughput TCR immunosequencing, statistical association of individual TCRs with disease status, and machine learning were combined to predict cytomegalovirus infection status. Because of strong linkage in the cohort, roughly five DR-DQ haplotypes were treated as single units for association and clustering. The number of typed donors differed by locus: about 629-630 for A, B, C, DRB1 and DQB1; 500 to 550 for DQA1; fewer than 610 for DPA1; and around 470 for DPB1. Rather than drawing on any new phenotypic data, the later analysis identified candidate immune exposures from TCR beta sequences and the way those sequences occurred across donors. A separate validation cohort of 100 to 150 different subjects was used in addition to the roughly 700-subject first cohort. All discovery cohort repertoires had been generated on a single sequencing platform. The aim of the study was to test whether cataloging public T cell receptors could identify signatures of past pathogen exposure. A later analysis re-examined previously published TCR beta repertoires from several hundred donors and added high-resolution HLA genotyping to investigate patterns of TCR occurrence. Both class I and class II loci were covered by HLA typing, at four-digit resolution. The T cell repertoires of some 700 subjects were profiled by immunosequencing and related to cytomegalovirus serostatus.

Findings and caveats that apply to the study as a whole: A cluster of highly shared sequence variants was judged likely to be a technical artifact of the sequencing pipeline. Assigning TCR associations to individual alleles was difficult when HLA alleles, especially DR and DQ, strongly co-occurred. In a later analysis, several top co-occurrence clusters were reported to appear linked to parvovirus B19, influenza, CMV and Epstein-Barr virus. In a later genetic analysis, fewer N-insertions in productive TCRs were reported among donors in an Asian-associated ancestry cluster than the roughly 700-donor mean. While some public TCRs were present in many individuals, most TCR sequences turned up only very rarely across donors. The authors suggested that the approach could potentially be generalized to other disease states and immunological phenotypes. V-gene and J-gene trimming of TCR beta chains was associated with a missense DCLRE1C variant in a later genetic analysis, and the association was replicated in an independent cohort. Sequencing depth was assumed to be roughly uniform across donors in the presence/absence analyses, though that assumption may not hold. Because HLA typing was unavailable for some donors at each locus, only the typed subset was used in association tests. The study gave a list of under 200 TCR beta chains associated with cytomegalovirus. A further reported finding was that TCR beta sequences accurately predicted the HLA-A and HLA-B alleles for most subjects in the first cohort. In a later analysis, the rate of TCR association differed among HLA loci, with DRB1 alleles having the most associated TCRs and HLA-C alleles having the fewest. A later analysis found that most CMV-associated TCR beta chains appeared HLA-restricted, with HLA associations seemingly driven largely by CMV exposure. The 87-base-pair reads could not distinguish some IMGT-functional V segments, including TRBV6-2 and TRBV6-3, so those segments were excluded. A later analysis found that HLA-associated TCR beta chains were more clonally expanded and had lower generation probabilities than equally common non-associated chains. In a later analysis, over 15,000 TCR beta sequences were associated with specific HLA alleles at a false discovery rate of 0.05. Immune exposure information for the cohort was limited to CMV serostatus. In this cohort, only TCR beta chains were sequenced, and detectable features were limited by the absence of alpha or paired-chain data. Broadly in line with IMGT annotations, most TCR beta V segments showed up in productive rearrangements about 87% or about 30% of the time in an earlier analysis of under 700 of the donors. In vitro tests confirmed that a few of the cytomegalovirus-associated TCR beta chains recognize cytomegalovirus antigens. Because counts were too low, 15 or so rarely observed V segments, including chromosome 9 orphons, were excluded from the earlier analysis of 587 of the donors. The classifier was reported to diagnose cytomegalovirus status with high specificity and sensitivity in both the original cohort and the validation cohort. Linkage disequilibrium might explain the correlated functional status among segregating V segments, but an unknown experimental factor could not be ruled out.

To note about this clone: Which antigen it targets is not known. Qualities for individual bases were not recorded, and no much larger clone is one base off.

The cohort consisted of 600 to 750 healthy bone marrow donors. At the time of sampling, all cohort members were nominally healthy, though unrecorded immune exposures were likely present. The donor was CMV seronegative and was included in the group of over 300 seronegative cohort members. Each donor provided a peripheral blood sample, and peripheral blood mononuclear cells were used for TCR beta sequencing. Genomic DNA was extracted from the blood cell samples with the Qiagen DNeasy Blood Extraction Kit. Looking up the germline V gene yields CDR1 SGDLS and CDR2 YYNGEE. From its cysteine to its phenylalanine, the CDR3 spans 15 amino acids. Only CDR3 DNA is held: 45 bases, read in frame from base 1. Between the V and J ends, shortened by 3 bases and 0 bases respectively, the junction contains 12 bases. To prepare the library, the immunoSEQ multiplex PCR assay was applied. For the multiplex PCR, a mixture combining 60 forward primers for TCR Vbeta segments and 13 reverse primers for TCR Jbeta segments was used. The CDR3 region of rearranged TCR beta genes was amplified from genomic DNA with a multiplex PCR assay. On the Illumina HiSeq System, the amplified TCR beta libraries were sequenced as 87-base-pair reads. Under the source paper's analysis protocol: A later analysis counted approximately 84 million unique TCR beta chains across the 666 repertoires, and approximately 11 million of these chains were shared by at least two donors. Raw reads were error-corrected and collapsed into unique sequences with a nearest-neighbor algorithm that merged closely related sequences to remove PCR and sequencing errors. CDR3 sequences were aligned to IMGT reference sequences to assign V, D and J gene segments. For a sequence to be retained, at least a six-nucleotide match to both a V gene segment and a J gene segment was required. A rearrangement was called productive if the CDR3 had no stop codons and remained in frame with V and J, and every other rearrangement was called non-productive. CDR3 was defined by IMGT convention, running from the second conserved V-encoded cysteine to the conserved J-encoded phenylalanine. The earlier analysis of about 570 of the donors excluded any sequence lacking an unambiguous match to a single V gene segment. An earlier analysis of 587 of the donors called V segments functional above 56.7% productive rearrangements and segregating when the between-donor standard deviation exceeded 5%. A statistical classification framework was built for diagnosing cytomegalovirus status from the catalog of TCR beta chain sequences. In a later analysis, V and J genes were assigned by comparing TCR nucleotide sequences against IMGT/GENE-DB human TR gene sequences. In a later analysis, CDR3 sequences and most-parsimonious VDJ recombination scenarios were assigned using the TCRdist pipeline. In a later analysis, each TCR beta chain was defined by its CDR3 amino acid sequence together with its V-gene family, and reads without a unique V-gene family were excluded. As a way to deal with suspected cross-contamination and a sequencing artifact, a later analysis dropped hundreds of nucleotide sequences that were highly shared and had low generation probability. In a later analysis, a clonal expansion index was calculated for each public chain from normalized within-repertoire ranks of inferred template counts. In a later analysis, generation probabilities were computed using a VDJ recombination model fitted to out-of-frame rearrangements, and the results were checked against IGoR. In a later analysis, hypergeometric tests were used to score TCR-TCR, TCR-HLA and TCR-CMV co-occurrence, with a repertoire-size bias correction applied to TCR pairs. A later analysis estimated false discovery rates by permuting HLA or CMV assignments 20 times. In a later analysis, co-occurring TCRs were grouped using DBSCAN, and TCRdist sequence similarity was added for clustering within HLA-allele-positive subsets. Repertoires with fewer than 30,000 or more than 120,000 public chains, plus five repertoires with anomalous nucleotide sharing, were excluded from co-occurrence clustering. As stored in TCRdb, this immuneACCESS dataset retains in-frame rearrangements with V and J assigned. A fraction of the clones does not appear; measured against another copy, unresolved V genes explain less than half of the discrepancy, and the remainder lacks a known reason. Clone size and the V and J calls come from that table; the DNA yielded D and trimming. The sample contains approximately 100,000 clones, 79% of them found a single time. Over 3% of the sample is taken by the ten largest.

The rearranged segments are TRBV9 and TRBJ1-2; TRBD1 is a weak D gene call, 6 bases matching. The source of this sequence is a woman aged 40 to 50 in good health and CMV-seronegative. The sequencing sample was made of PBMCs. The nucleotides are TGTGCCAGCAGCGCCGACGCAGGGGCTAACTATGGCTACACCTTC. Its translation is CASSADAGANYGYTF.